These 20 T cell receptor beta chains came from one sample sequenced in a study of OX40 agonist ivuxolimab in advanced cancers. Libraries were prepared by immunoSEQ multiplex PCR; TCRdb keeps only in-frame clonotypes and omits some of them. The repertoire holds about 79,000 clones, with roughly 94% as singletons. The sequences come from CD4+ or CD8+ T cells sorted from blood, collected in a trial of the OX40 agonist ivuxolimab. These receptors all come from an adult with an advanced solid tumor such as melanoma, head and neck, liver or kidney cancer.

V and J are TRBV9 and TRBJ1-2; no reliable D call. In germline, CDR1 is SGDLS, CDR2 YYNGEE. The length of the CDR3 is 14 residues. V dropped 0 bases and J dropped 2 bases, with 8 bases sitting between them. The CDR3 is CASSVGFTNYGYTF. In DNA form, the CDR3 reads TGTGCCAGCAGCGTAGGCTTCACGAACTATGGCTACACCTTC.

This chain joins TRBV7-6 and TRBJ1-2; D might be TRBD1 (6 bases). Germline V gene sequence: CDR1 SGHVS, CDR2 FNYEAQ. V lost 5 bases and J 5 bases, leaving 18 bases between the germline ends. The CDR3 length is 15 residues. CDR3 in amino acids: CASSPPSGEGYGYTF. The CDR3 DNA follows: TGTGCCAGCAGCCCTCCTTCAGGGGAAGGGTATGGCTACACCTTC.

The chain has TRBV29-1 and TRBJ1-3; D is unclear. V was pared by 7 bases and J by 4 bases, with 11 bases between. The CDR3 has 12 amino acids. Germline lookup yields CDR1 SQVTM and CDR2 ANQGSEA. CDR3 sequence reads: CSAVIPGNTIYF. CDR3 bases: TGCAGCGCTGTCATCCCCGGAAACACCATATATTTT.

This clone came up once. This chain connects TRBV4-3 to TRBJ2-7, with 7 bases aligning to TRBD1. Germline trimming cut 0 bases from V and 2 bases from J; bases unmatched to any gene: 7. The CDR3 contains 16 residues. Germline CDR1 LGHNA, CDR2 YSLEER. CDR3 sequence reads: CASSQERDSLPYEQYF. DNA for the CDR3: TGCGCCAGCAGCCAAGAACGGGACAGTCTCCCCTACGAGCAGTACTTC.

This clone is a singleton in its sample. The chain uses TRBV27 and TRBJ2-7, with D hard to call. V lost 2 bases and J lost 10, with 9 bases in between. Per the germline V gene, CDR1 is MNHEY and CDR2 is SMNVEV (reference sequence). There are 11 residues in the CDR3. The CDR3 nucleotides read TGTGCCAGCAGTTTAAGACCCGGCCAGTACTTC. Encoded protein: CASSLRPGQYF.

CDR3 in DNA: TGTGCCAGCAGCGTCCTGGGCAATGAGCAGTTCTTC. This codes for CASSVLGNEQFF. This rearrangement joins TRBV9 to TRBJ2-1, with unresolved D. V lost 2 bases to trimming and J lost 6 bases, with 6 bases between them. The CDR3 covers 12 residues. The V gene's germline CDR1 is SGDLS and CDR2 YYNGEE.

This clone was seen once. V gene TRBV7-9 combines with J gene TRBJ2-2; TRBD2 aligns across 9 bases. CDR3 length: 17 residues. Unmatched junction bases numbered 14, after V lost 5 bases and J lost 7 bases. The V gene's germline CDR1 is SEHNR and CDR2 FQNEAQ (reference sequence). CDR3 sequence: CASSILTAGGPLGELFF. The CDR3 bases are TGTGCCAGCAGCATCCTCACGGCGGGAGGGCCGCTCGGGGAGCTGTTTTTT.

The rearrangement links TRBV7-7 to TRBJ2-2, with D perhaps matching TRBD2 (6 bases). The CDR3 totals 16 residues. V lost 4 bases, J lost 0 bases, and 12 bases lay in between. CDR1 is SSHAT, CDR2 FNYEAQ, per germline (reference sequence). CDR3 region: CASSYGDFSNTGELFF. The CDR3 bases are TGTGCCAGCAGCTACGGGGACTTCTCGAACACCGGGGAGCTGTTTTTT.

The chain employs TRBV27 and TRBJ2-1; 9 bases are shared with TRBD1. The germline V gene encodes CDR1 MNHEY and CDR2 SMNVEV (reference sequence). The CDR3 loop spans 15 amino acids. With V trimmed by 5 bases and J by 4 bases, 6 bases remained unmatched. The CDR3 DNA reads TGTGCCAGCAGTCCCGACAGGGGGGGTTACAATGAGCAGTTCTTC. It is translated as CASSPDRGGYNEQFF.

The chain joins TRBV4-1 to TRBJ2-1; 14 bases fit TRBD2. Germline CDR1 is MGHRA and CDR2 is YSYEKL. Trimming at V came to 2 bases and at J to 9 bases, leaving 9 bases not matched to a gene. This CDR3 has 17 amino acids. The chain's CDR3 is CASSQLQLGLAGVEQFF. The CDR3 DNA sequence: TGCGCCAGCAGCCAACTTCAATTGGGACTAGCGGGGGTTGAGCAGTTCTTC.

The J gene is TRBJ2-1, the V gene TRBV7-6; TRBD2 agrees at 9 bases. Looked up from germline, CDR1 is SGHVS and CDR2 is FNYEAQ. J lost 1 base, V lost 5 bases, and 18 bases had no gene match. The CDR3 is made up of 20 amino acids. The CDR3 DNA reads as TGTGCCAGCAGCCGACCCAAAGGCCCGGGACTAGCCGAATCCTACAATGAGCAGTTCTTC. As protein: CASSRPKGPGLAESYNEQFF.

The V gene is TRBV7-9, the J gene TRBJ2-2; 10 bases align to TRBD2. Germline lookup yields CDR1 SEHNR and CDR2 FQNEAQ (reference sequence). V was pared by 2 bases and J by 6 bases, with 3 bases of the junction left unmatched. This CDR3 region has 15 residues. DNA for the CDR3: TGTGCCAGCAGCTTATACCTAGCGGGAGCCGGGGAGCTGTTTTTT. Protein: CASSLYLAGAGELFF.

This clone is deemed medium-sized. Sequence at one end of the junction differs from germline and may be a read error. This chain joins TRBV13 and TRBJ2-5; D gene unclear. The CDR3 extends over 11 amino acids. Germline CDR1 and CDR2: PRHDT and FYEKMQ (reference sequence). Here the CDR3 reads CASSLGPQLDF. CDR3 DNA sequence: TGTGCCAGCAGCTTAGGTCCACAGTTGGACTTC.

V and J are TRBV19 and TRBJ2-7; D possibly corresponds to TRBD2 (6 bases). Germline V gene data show CDR1 as LNHDA and CDR2 as SQIVND (reference sequence). V lost 4 bases to trimming and J lost 1 base, with 8 bases between them. CDR3 length: 13 amino acids. CDR3 coding DNA: TGTGCCAGTAGTAACGGACTATCCTACGAGCAGTACTTC. As protein: CASSNGLSYEQYF.

V usage is TRBV6-6 and J usage is TRBJ2-1; a weak D match, TRBD2 (7 bases). The CDR3 has 14 residues. The V gene lost 7 bases and the J gene lost 4 bases, with 14 bases spanning the gap. Germline V CDR1 and CDR2: MNHNY, SVGAGI (reference sequence). The DNA for the CDR3 is TGTGCCAGCACCGGGGGGCGCGATTACAATGAGCAGTTCTTC. It translates to CASTGGRDYNEQFF.

The genes are TRBV4-3 and TRBJ2-7, with 9 bases aligning to TRBD2. This CDR3 has 14 amino acids. Germline CDR1 and CDR2: LGHNA and YSLEER. The trim removed 0 bases at V and 4 bases at J, leaving 1 base unmatched. The CDR3 DNA is TGCGCCAGCAGCCAAGATACTAGCGGGTACGAGCAGTACTTC. Protein product: CASSQDTSGYEQYF.

The V call is TRBV6-5, the J call TRBJ2-3; D unresolved. CDR1 and CDR2 from the germline V gene are MNHEY and SVGAGI. The germline V and J ends were trimmed by 6 bases and 5 bases, with 18 bases remaining between them. CDR3 length: 15 amino acids. CDR3 in amino acids: CASSKEVNPKDTQYF. CDR3 DNA sequence: TGTGCCAGCAGCAAAGAAGTGAACCCAAAAGATACGCAGTATTTT.

The chain is built from TRBV11-1 and TRBJ2-1, with TRBD1 as a possible D gene (5 bases). V lost 3 bases to trimming and J lost 2 bases, with 5 bases between them. This CDR3 has 13 residues. Germline assignment: CDR1 SGHAT and CDR2 FQDESV (reference sequence). This CDR3 reads CASSLTAYNEQFF. CDR3 nucleotides: TGTGCCAGCAGCTTGACAGCCTACAATGAGCAGTTCTTC.

This rearrangement joins TRBV19 to TRBJ1-5, with TRBD1 identical over 7 bases. CDR1 is LNHDA and CDR2 is SQIVND in the germline V gene (reference sequence). CDR3 length equals 15 residues. V lost 6 bases to trimming and J lost 0 bases; unmatched junction nucleotides: 5. The CDR3 sequence is CASSWDSNSNQPQHF. In DNA, the CDR3 is TGTGCCAGTAGCTGGGACAGCAATAGCAATCAGCCCCAGCATTTT.

The chain has TRBV10-3 and TRBJ1-6; possibly TRBD1 for D (5 bases). Germline CDR1 reads ENHRY; CDR2 reads SYGVKD. CDR3 length: 11 amino acids. The germline V and J ends were trimmed by 6 bases and 15 bases, with 12 bases remaining between them. CDR3 sequence (DNA): TGTGCCATCAGGGACAATGAAGGCCTCCACTTT. This codes for CAIRDNEGLHF.